Each of the 13 T cell receptor beta chains below was sequenced from the same sample in a study of T cells expressing NK-cell markers. TCRdb reprocessed the 5' RACE reads and stores each CDR3 protein as one record, lacking DNA. Its clone listing holds roughly 160,000 distinct CDR3 sequences. Sequencing input: blood T cells: a sorted CD56 or NKG2C T cell subset, CD4+ or CD8+ T cells, or bulk PBMC T cells (not recorded which). These receptors were obtained from a woman aged 18-70 years in good health.

The chain uses TRBV18 and TRBJ1-2. The CDR3 consists of 15 residues. Germline V CDR1 and CDR2: KGHSH, LQKENI. CDR3 loop: CASSPTGDSNYGYTF.

The chain carries TRBV27 and TRBJ2-3. CDR1 is MNHEY, CDR2 SMNVEV, per germline (reference sequence). The CDR3 is 14 amino acids. The CDR3 sequence: CASSRRASTDTQYF.

The chain joins TRBV9 to TRBJ2-7; as DNA is missing, the TRBD2 call by TCRdb cannot be tested. Germline-derived CDR1 and CDR2 are SGDLS and YYNGEE. The CDR3 has 14 amino acids. CDR3 sequence reads: CASSVGFGSYEQYF.

The chain uses TRBV7-9 and TRBJ1-2; with no DNA, the TCRdb D assignment of TRBD1 cannot be verified. CDR1 and CDR2 (germline): SEHNR, FQNEAQ (reference sequence). This CDR3 is built from 12 residues. CDR3: CASSSRVGGYTF.

This rearrangement joins TRBV10-3 to TRBJ2-2; TCRdb's D call of TRBD2 is untestable without DNA. Germline loops: CDR1 ENHRY, CDR2 SYGVKD. The CDR3 is 15 amino acids. CDR3: CAIRLGTSGSGELFF.

The V call is TRBV3-1, the J call TRBJ2-3; the TRBD2 assignment by TCRdb is unverifiable without DNA. The CDR3 is 17 amino acids. The germline gives CDR1 LGHDT, CDR2 YNNKEL (reference sequence). Here the CDR3 reads CASSQDPTSGGADTQYF.

The chain recombines TRBV28 with TRBJ2-1; with no DNA, the TCRdb D assignment of TRBD2 cannot be verified. The CDR3 runs to 15 residues. CDR1 and CDR2 from the germline V gene are MDHEN and SYDVKM. The CDR3 sequence: CATDLRTSWSNEQFF.

The chain employs TRBV23-1 and TRBJ2-7; without DNA, the TCRdb call of TRBD1 cannot be checked. TRBV23-1 is labeled an ORF, and its function is uncertain. This CDR3 is 15 amino acids long. This CDR3 reads CASFHGDGQAYEQYF.

V gene TRBV5-1 combines with J gene TRBJ2-4; TCRdb calls TRBD2, which cannot be checked without DNA. Germline V gives CDR1 SGHRS, CDR2 YFSETQ. This CDR3 contains 13 residues. CDR3: CASSTLAGALQYF.

The rearrangement links TRBV6-5 to TRBJ2-3. Germline CDR1 reads MNHEY; CDR2 reads SVGAGI. This CDR3 has 13 residues. CDR3 sequence: CASSYTYQDTQYF.

This chain uses TRBV2 with TRBJ2-7. Germline assignment: CDR1 SNHLY and CDR2 FYNNEI. This CDR3 comprises 14 residues. CDR3 sequence reads: CASSGLSVDYEQYF.

The chain recombines TRBV7-3 with TRBJ2-2; with no DNA, the TCRdb D assignment of TRBD2 cannot be verified. This CDR3 spans 16 amino acids. Germline values: CDR1 SGHTA, CDR2 FQGTGA. The CDR3 protein is CASSLPLAGGGGELFF.

The chain couples TRBV20-1 to TRBJ1-4. The CDR3 totals 13 residues. Looked up from germline, CDR1 is DFQATT and CDR2 is SNEGSKA (reference sequence). The CDR3 sequence: CSASGPIGAKLFF.